These 11 T cell receptor beta chains were sequenced from one sample in a study of cytomegalovirus exposure and HLA in healthy donors (TCRdb year 2017). Preparation of the library involved the immunoSEQ multiplex PCR assay. For the multiplex PCR, a mixture combining 60 forward primers for TCR Vbeta segments and 13 reverse primers for TCR Jbeta segments was used. TCRdb re-hosts the immuneACCESS table, in-frame sequences only. Its copies lack some clones; in the studies checked, an unresolved V gene accounts for under half of them, and the cause for the rest is not known. The sample table lists 150,000 to 200,000 clones, around 83% of them with a count of one. The ten largest clonotypes hold under 2% of the sample. The sequenced sample consisted of PBMCs. These receptors came from a man aged 40-50 years in good health and CMV-seropositive.

Here the CDR3 DNA reads TGCGCCAGCAGCCGCCTCCGGGACAGTGCCGACTACGAGCAGTACTTC. Protein product: CASSRLRDSADYEQYF. This chain uses TRBV5-1 with TRBJ2-7; 7 bases fit TRBD1. This CDR3 region has 16 residues. Trimming cost V 4 bases and J 3 bases; bases outside gene matches: 13. The germline gives CDR1 SGHRS, CDR2 YFSETQ. Looking up the rest from reference TRBV5-1 and TRBJ2-7 gives the full variable domain: KAGVTQTPRYLIKTRGQQVTLSCSPISGHRSVSWYQQTPGQGLQFLFEYFSETQRNKGNFPGRFSGRQFSNSRSEMNVSTLELGDSALYLCASSRLRDSADYEQYFGPGTRLTVT.

The chain has TRBV10-3 and TRBJ2-1, with 11 nucleotides matching TRBD2. The length of the CDR3 is 15 residues. J lost 5 bases, V lost 6 bases, and 6 bases had no gene match. From germline, CDR1 is ENHRY and CDR2 SYGVKD. CDR3 protein: CAIRDTSGSHNEQFF. In nucleotides, the CDR3 is TGTGCCATCAGGGATACTAGCGGGAGCCACAATGAGCAGTTCTTC.

The chain carries TRBV7-8 and TRBJ2-5; TRBD2 matches 12 bases. The V segment lost 5 bases and the J segment 8 bases; nucleotides outside the gene matches: 9. This CDR3 has 15 amino acids. The germline CDR1 and CDR2 sequences are SGHVS and FQNEAQ. The CDR3 reads CASSTVGLAGSTQYF. The CDR3 region has the DNA TGTGCCAGCAGCACAGTCGGACTAGCGGGGAGCACCCAGTACTTC.

The chain employs TRBV2 and TRBJ1-2; the match to TRBD1 covers 7 bases. CDR1 and CDR2 (germline): SNHLY, FYNNEI. The J segment lost 4 bases and the V segment lost 11 bases, leaving 7 bases of the junction unmatched. This CDR3 comprises 12 residues. This chain's CDR3 is CASLTGVYGYTF. CDR3 nucleotide sequence: TGTGCCTCACTCACAGGGGTCTATGGCTACACCTTC.

V is TRBV27 and J is TRBJ2-2; 8 bases fit TRBD2. V dropped 7 bases and J dropped 4; count of bases not matched to a gene: 8. The CDR3 is 15 residues long. CDR1 is MNHEY, CDR2 SMNVEV, per germline (reference sequence). In nucleotides, the CDR3 is TGTGCCAGCACCTCCTCTCTAGCGGGCACCGGGGAGCTGTTTTTT. Its translation is CASTSSLAGTGELFF.

The V and J genes are TRBV14 and TRBJ2-7; no clear D gene. This CDR3 spans 13 amino acids. Germline V CDR1 and CDR2: SGHDN, FVKESK. V shed 6 bases and J shed 1 base, with 10 bases lying between them. The DNA of the CDR3 is TGTGCCAGCAGGGAAGACACGTCCTACGAGCAGTACTTC. Translation gives CASREDTSYEQYF.

The chain combines TRBV11-2 with TRBJ2-5; possibly TRBD2 for D (6 bases). CDR1 and CDR2 from the germline V gene are SGHAT and FQNNGV. The CDR3 has 15 amino acids. V lost 1 base and J 2 bases, leaving 11 bases between the germline ends. The CDR3 loop reads CASSLGVGTQETQYF. CDR3 nucleotides: TGTGCCAGCAGCTTAGGGGTAGGGACTCAAGAGACCCAGTACTTC.

This chain uses TRBV18 with TRBJ1-2; 7 nucleotides agree with TRBD1. This CDR3 contains 17 residues. Germline loops: CDR1 KGHSH, CDR2 LQKENI. J was trimmed by 0 bases and V by 0 bases; bases with no gene match: 7. The CDR3 nucleotides read TGTGCCAGCTCACCACCGGAAGTGACAGGGACTAACTATGGCTACACCTTC. Its translation: CASSPPEVTGTNYGYTF.

The chain has TRBV6-1 and TRBJ2-5; 9 bases map to TRBD1. The J call may not be correct, given that the DNA end is closer to TRBJ2-7. The CDR3 loop spans 13 amino acids. Germline CDR1 MNHNS, CDR2 SASEGT. The CDR3 loop is CASSRDRDYEQYF. CDR3 nucleotide sequence: TGTGCCAGCTCCCGGGACAGGGACTACGAGCAGTACTTC.

V gene TRBV11-2 combines with J gene TRBJ1-3; 9 bases agree with TRBD1. Looked up from germline, CDR1 is SGHAT and CDR2 is FQNNGV. After removal of 0 bases from V and 9 bases from J, the junction contained 3 bases not matched to a gene. The CDR3 has 14 residues. CDR3 in amino acids: CASSLEGQGTTIYF. Here the CDR3 DNA reads TGTGCCAGCAGCTTAGAGGGACAGGGTACCACCATATATTTT.

This chain uses TRBV21-1 with TRBJ1-1; the D call in the table, TRBD1, was not verified against the DNA. TRBV21-1 is annotated as a pseudogene. This CDR3 comprises 15 residues. The CDR3 region is CASSPQTGGSAEAFF. The DNA of the CDR3 is TGTGCCAGCAGCCCCCAGACAGGGGGAAGCGCTGAAGCTTTCTTT.